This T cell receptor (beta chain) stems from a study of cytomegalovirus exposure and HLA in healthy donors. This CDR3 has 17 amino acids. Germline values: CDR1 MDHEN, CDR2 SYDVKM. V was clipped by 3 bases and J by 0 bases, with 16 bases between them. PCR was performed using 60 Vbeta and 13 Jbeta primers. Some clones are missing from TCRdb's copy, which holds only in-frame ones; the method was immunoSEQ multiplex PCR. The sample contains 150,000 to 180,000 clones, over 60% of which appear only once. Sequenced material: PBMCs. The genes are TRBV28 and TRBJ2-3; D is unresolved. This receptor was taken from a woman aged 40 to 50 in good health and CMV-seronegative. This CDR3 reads CASSLPPTITSTDTQYF. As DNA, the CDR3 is TGTGCCAGCAGTTTGCCCCCGACAATAACTAGCACAGATACGCAGTATTTT.